This entry concerns a single T cell receptor beta chain. These data belong to a study of blood T cells in healthy people across ages. Isolated PBMCs totaled at least 6 million in each sample. Through a sample-barcoded 5' primer and a J-beta primer mix, a second PCR was run for about 6 to 12 cycles. The authors tagged each cDNA molecule using a template-switch adaptor with 12 random nucleotides. In TCRdb, the 5' RACE reads were re-called with MiXCR into one record per CDR3 protein. The top ten hold about a fifth of the sample, which has about 970,000 distinct CDR3 sequences, roughly 51% seen once. The sample taken for sequencing was blood. The TCR sequence derives from a woman aged 55-70 years in good health.

The CDR3 protein is CASSSAGGPGANVLTF. As DNA, the CDR3 is TGTGCCAGCAGCTCAGCGGGGGGTCCCGGGGCCAACGTCCTGACTTTC. The chain couples TRBV7-3 to TRBJ2-6; TRBD2 aligns across 9 bases. V shed 4 bases and J 4 bases; nucleotides not matched to a gene: 5. This CDR3 region has 16 residues. The germline CDR1 and CDR2 sequences are SGHTA and FQGTGA.